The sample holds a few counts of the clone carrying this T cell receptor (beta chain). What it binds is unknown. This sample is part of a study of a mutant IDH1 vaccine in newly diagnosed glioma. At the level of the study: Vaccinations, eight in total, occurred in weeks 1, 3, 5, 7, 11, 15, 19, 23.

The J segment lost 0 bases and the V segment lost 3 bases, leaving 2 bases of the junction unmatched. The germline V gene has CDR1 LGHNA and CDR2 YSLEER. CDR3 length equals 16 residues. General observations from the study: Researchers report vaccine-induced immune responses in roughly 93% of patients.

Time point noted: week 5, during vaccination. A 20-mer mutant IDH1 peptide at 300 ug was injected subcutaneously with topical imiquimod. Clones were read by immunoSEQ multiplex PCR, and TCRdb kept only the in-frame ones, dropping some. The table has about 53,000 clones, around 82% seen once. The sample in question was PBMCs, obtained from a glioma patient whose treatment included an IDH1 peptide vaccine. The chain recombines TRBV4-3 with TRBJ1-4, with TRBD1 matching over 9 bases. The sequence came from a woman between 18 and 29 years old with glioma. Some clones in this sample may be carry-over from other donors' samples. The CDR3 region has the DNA TGCGCCAGCAGCCAGGGACAGGGTGCAACTAATGAAAAACTGTTTTTT. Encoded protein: CASSQGQGATNEKLFF.